These 10 T cell receptor beta chains were all obtained from the same sample, sequenced in a study of blood T cell repertoires in COVID-19. Profiling relied on immunoSEQ multiplex PCR, and the TCRdb table lists in-frame clones only, not all of them. This table has roughly 120,000 clones, about three quarters appearing once. Sample: peripheral blood. The origin of the receptors is a human donor with acute or convalescent COVID-19. The donor label of this sample is uncertain.

The V and J genes are TRBV5-5 and TRBJ1-1; no firm D call. There are 15 residues in the CDR3. Between the trimmed V and J ends, which lost 2 bases and 1 base, there was a span of 12 bases. Germline CDR1 reads SGHKS; CDR2 reads YYEKEE (reference sequence). CDR3 DNA sequence: TGTGCCAGCAGCTTTGGTTTCACTGGGAACACTGAAGCTTTCTTT. Protein product: CASSFGFTGNTEAFF.

In regard to this clone: This CDR3 is also generated by other DNA sequences in the sample. The chain joins TRBV3-1 (or the pseudogene TRBV3-2) to TRBJ2-3; TRBD2 is a possible D gene (5 bases). The CDR3 totals 13 residues. Trimming stripped 2 bases from V and 4 bases from J, with 7 bases between. Germline V gene lookup returns CDR1 LGHDT and CDR2 YNNKEL (reference sequence). The CDR3 region is CASSQRGPDTQYF. In nucleotides, the CDR3 is TGTGCCAGCAGCCAACGGGGTCCAGATACGCAGTATTTT.

The rearrangement links TRBV19 to TRBJ1-2, with TRBD1 matching over 10 bases. The V gene's germline CDR1 is LNHDA and CDR2 SQIVND (reference sequence). The length of the CDR3 is 14 residues. Trimming removed 6 bases from V and 2 bases from J; junction bases left unmatched: 3. Here the CDR3 DNA reads TGTGCCAGTAGCCGGGACAGGGGAAACTATGGCTACACCTTC. It translates to CASSRDRGNYGYTF.

This chain joins TRBV2 and TRBJ1-2; tentative D call: TRBD1 (5 bases). The length of the CDR3 is 12 residues. Germline assignment: CDR1 SNHLY and CDR2 FYNNEI. Deletions cut 3 bases from V and 8 bases from J, with 10 bases between. The CDR3 bases are TGTGCCAGCAGTGACAGGGTTGGGGGCTACACCTTC. Translation gives CASSDRVGGYTF.

This clone was observed a handful of times. The genes are TRBV7-9 and TRBJ1-3; TRBD1 is a possible D gene (6 bases). The CDR3 covers 14 residues. CDR1 SEHNR and CDR2 FQNEAQ come from the germline V gene (reference sequence). Trimming shortened V by 5 bases and J by 4 bases, and 12 bases separated the two germline ends. In DNA form, the CDR3 reads TGTGCCAGCAGCGAAAAGGGACAAGGAAACACCATATATTTT. Its translation: CASSEKGQGNTIYF.

This clone appeared once. The rearrangement uses TRBV11-3 and TRBJ2-3; TRBD2 aligns across 12 bases. V was pared by 5 bases and J by 2 bases, with 5 bases of the junction left unmatched. CDR1 SGHNT and CDR2 YENEEA come from the germline V gene. The CDR3 extends over 16 amino acids. CDR3 sequence (DNA): TGTGCCAGCAGCCCCGGACTAGCGGGGACCACAGATACGCAGTATTTT. Encoded protein: CASSPGLAGTTDTQYF. Based on the CDR3 plus reference TRBV11-3 and TRBJ2-3, the full variable domain is EAGVVQSPRYKIIEKKQPVAFWCNPISGHNTLYWYLQNLGQGPELLIRYENEEAVDDSQLPKDRFSAERLKGVDSTLKIQPAELGDSAVYLCASSPGLAGTTDTQYFGPGTRLTVL.

The genes are TRBV28 and TRBJ2-4; D might be TRBD2 (5 bases). CDR3 length equals 12 residues. The germline V and J ends were trimmed by 5 bases and 6 bases, with 8 bases remaining between them. The germline gives CDR1 MDHEN, CDR2 SYDVKM. CDR3: CASSQDLNIQYF. CDR3 DNA sequence: TGTGCCAGCAGTCAGGACTTAAACATTCAGTACTTC.

The V and J genes are TRBV30 and TRBJ1-2; D may be TRBD1 (5 bases). The germline CDR1 and CDR2 sequences are GTSNPN and SVGIG (reference sequence). CDR3 length equals 14 residues. V was pared by 6 bases and J by 4 bases, with 18 bases between. The CDR3 coding sequence is TGTGCCTGTCGGAGGAGGGTCGGGGGCTATGGCTACACCTTC. It is translated as CACRRRVGGYGYTF.

V and J are TRBV21-1 and TRBJ1-2; TRBD1 is the table's D call, not checked against the DNA. TRBV21-1 is tagged as a pseudogene. This CDR3 comprises 14 residues. DNA for the CDR3: TGTGCCAGCAGCACGACAGGAACTAACTATGGCTACACCTTC. Translated, it gives CASSTTGTNYGYTF.

The V call is TRBV27, the J call TRBJ2-3; D is possibly TRBD2 (6 bases). V was trimmed by 5 bases and J by 3 bases, leaving 36 bases between them. Germline V lookup: CDR1 MNHEY, CDR2 SMNVEV (reference sequence). CDR3 length equals 22 residues. The DNA of the CDR3 is TGTGCCAGCAGTCCCGGGCTGAGGTCAGGGAAGCATGTGGGACTTACAACAGATACGCAGTATTTT. It codes for CASSPGLRSGKHVGLTTDTQYF.